This T cell receptor (beta chain) was found in a study of blood T cell repertoires in COVID-19. Participants spanned ages about 18 to 90 years and resided in roughly 22 US areas. Assignments of participants to cohorts depended upon their own reported clinical history. Looked up from germline, CDR1 is SGHTA and CDR2 is FQGNSA. This CDR3 has 13 residues. Trimming took 2 bases from V and 3 from J, leaving 7 bases between them. In the original analysis: Quantification of nucleated cells was approximated via reference gene primer amplification. Clones were read by immunoSEQ multiplex PCR, and TCRdb kept only the in-frame ones, dropping some. For V, J and clone size, that table is used; D and trimming come from the DNA. This sample yields 230,000 or so clones, of which almost 90% are seen a single time; 14% to 15% belongs to the top ten.

This sequence originates from a woman aged 45 to 65 with acute COVID-19. Sequencing was done on a sample of PBMCs or T cells enriched from blood (not recorded which). The rearrangement uses TRBV7-2 and TRBJ1-1, with D possibly TRBD1 on 6 matching bases. CDR3 protein: CASSLQGHTEAFF. CDR3 coding DNA: TGTGCCAGCAGCTTACAGGGGCACACTGAAGCTTTCTTT.